The 13 T cell receptor beta chains presented below share a single source sample, sequenced in a study of blood T cell repertoires in COVID-19. TCRdb keeps only in-frame clones here, not all; method: immunoSEQ multiplex PCR. The sample gives 380,000 or so clones, 89% of which show up once; about 1.2% is in the top ten. The sample comprised peripheral blood. These receptors came from a man aged 35-49 years with acute or convalescent COVID-19.

The V call is TRBV27, the J call TRBJ2-7; TRBD1 aligns across 9 bases. Per germline, CDR1 MNHEY and CDR2 SMNVEV (reference sequence). This CDR3 comprises 14 residues. V was clipped by 8 bases and J by 3 bases; unmatched bases: 8. In DNA, the CDR3 is TGTGCCAGCCGTCCGGGACAGGGTCTCTACGAGCAGTACTTC. Residues: CASRPGQGLYEQYF.

About this clone itself: The identical CDR3 is also encoded by other nucleotide sequences in the sample. This CDR3 is CASSSGTGGTEAFF. CDR3 in DNA: TGTGCCAGCAGTTCAGGGACAGGGGGCACTGAAGCTTTCTTT. The chain recombines TRBV28 with TRBJ1-1; 11 positions match TRBD1. Germline V gene lookup returns CDR1 MDHEN and CDR2 SYDVKM. The V segment lost 4 bases and the J segment 4 bases; nucleotides outside the gene matches: 2. The CDR3 covers 14 residues.

The V gene is TRBV11-2, the J gene TRBJ2-1; D is possibly TRBD1 (6 bases). The CDR3 has 13 residues. Germline V gene data show CDR1 as SGHAT and CDR2 as FQNNGV. V lost 5 bases to trimming and J lost 8 bases, with 13 bases between them. This CDR3 is CASSPQGHYEQFF. Written as DNA, the CDR3 is TGTGCCAGCAGCCCCCAGGGACACTATGAGCAGTTCTTC. Using reference TRBV11-2 and TRBJ2-1 for the parts outside the CDR3, the full variable domain is EAGVAQSPRYKIIEKRQSVAFWCNPISGHATLYWYQQILGQGPKLLIQFQNNGVVDDSQLPKDRFSAERLKGVDSTLKIQPAKLEDSAVYLCASSPQGHYEQFFGPGTRLTVL.

In this sample, this clone turned up a few times. The rearrangement uses TRBV18 and TRBJ1-5; unclear D gene. V was cut by 2 bases and J by 7 bases, with 9 bases left in between. The CDR3 contains 13 residues. CDR1 KGHSH and CDR2 LQKENI come from the germline V gene. For the CDR3, the DNA is TGTGCCAGCTCACCAGAGGGCTGGCAGCCCCAGCATTTT. It specifies CASSPEGWQPQHF.

This rearrangement joins TRBV27 to TRBJ2-1; D gene unclear. The germline V and J ends were trimmed by 3 bases and 4 bases, with 7 bases remaining between them. There are 13 residues in the CDR3. Germline assignment: CDR1 MNHEY and CDR2 SMNVEV (reference sequence). In DNA form, the CDR3 reads TGTGCCAGCAGTTTTACTTTTTACAATGAGCAGTTCTTC. Translating it yields CASSFTFYNEQFF.

This clone was seen just once. The V call is TRBV19, the J call TRBJ1-1, with 9 bases fitting TRBD1. Germline CDR1 LNHDA, CDR2 SQIVND (reference sequence). Germline trimming cut 7 bases from V and 1 base from J; bases unmatched to any gene: 7. The CDR3 length is 15 residues. Written as DNA, the CDR3 is TGTGCCAGTACCGCCCCGGACAGGGGGAACACTGAAGCTTTCTTT. Its translation is CASTAPDRGNTEAFF.

The table lists this clone with many counts. J is TRBJ2-3 and V is TRBV4-2; 16 positions agree with TRBD2. Trimming removed 3 bases from V and 2 bases from J; junction bases left unmatched: 5. CDR1 and CDR2 (germline): LGHNA, YNFKEQ. This CDR3 is 18 amino acids long. The CDR3 DNA is TGTGCCAGCAGCCAGGGACTAGCGGGGGGGCCCCTCACAGATACGCAGTATTTT. Protein sequence: CASSQGLAGGPLTDTQYF.

The chain combines TRBV29-1 with TRBJ2-1, with 8 bases identical to TRBD2. The CDR3 sequence is 13 residues long. In germline, CDR1 is SQVTM, CDR2 ANQGSEA. J lost 0 bases, V lost 5 bases, and 0 bases had no gene match. The CDR3, as DNA: TGCAGCGTTCGGGGGGGCTCCTACAATGAGCAGTTCTTC. Its protein product is CSVRGGSYNEQFF.

The rearrangement uses TRBV4-3 and TRBJ1-5; D ambiguous. V was clipped by 0 bases and J by 0 bases, with 15 bases between them. Germline loops: CDR1 LGHNA, CDR2 YSLEER. The CDR3 length is 18 residues. CDR3 bases: TGCGCCAGCAGCCAAGAGGCGGTCAATACTTATAGCAATCAGCCCCAGCATTTT. This gives the protein CASSQEAVNTYSNQPQHF.

This chain connects TRBV7-3 to TRBJ1-1, with D hard to call. V gave up 3 bases and J gave up 5 bases, with 13 bases separating them. The CDR3 sequence is 14 residues long. Germline CDR1 reads SGHTA; CDR2 reads FQGTGA. The chain's CDR3 is CASSFGPPRTEAFF. In DNA form, the CDR3 reads TGTGCCAGCAGCTTTGGCCCGCCTAGAACTGAAGCTTTCTTT.

The V gene is TRBV19, the J gene TRBJ1-5; D call uncertain. Germline V CDR1 and CDR2: LNHDA, SQIVND (reference sequence). This CDR3 spans 13 amino acids. V gave up 10 bases and J gave up 2 bases, with 12 bases separating them. In DNA, the CDR3 is TGTGCCACTGCGAAGAGGGGCAATCAGCCCCAGCATTTT. Residues: CATAKRGNQPQHF.

This chain links TRBV3-1 (or the pseudogene TRBV3-2) with TRBJ2-1; 9 bases fit TRBD1. CDR1 LGHDT and CDR2 YNNKEL come from the germline V gene (reference sequence). CDR3 length equals 15 residues. The J segment lost 0 bases and the V segment lost 4 bases, leaving 1 base of the junction unmatched. The CDR3 sequence is CASSPGQGSYNEQFF. The CDR3, as DNA: TGTGCCAGCAGCCCGGGACAGGGCTCCTACAATGAGCAGTTCTTC.

This clone was observed a few times. Other DNA sequences in the same sample also yield this CDR3. The rearrangement joins TRBV12-3 or TRBV12-4 to TRBJ1-1; no definite D call. The CDR3 sequence is 12 residues long. Trimming took off 1 base at V and 4 bases at J, with 4 bases between the two ends. As DNA, the CDR3 is TGTGCCAGCAGTTTAGGGGCCACTGAAGCTTTCTTT. Protein sequence: CASSLGATEAFF.